The sequence of this T cell receptor delta chain was determined in a study of gamma delta lymphoproliferative disorders and STAT genes. Whole-study context: Delta-chain libraries followed the EuroClonality-NGS standard operating procedure.

V lost 5 bases and J lost 6; bases outside the gene matches: 20. This CDR3 contains 19 residues. The germline gives CDR1 TSWWSYY, CDR2 QGS. TCRdb re-called the multiplex PCR reads via CATT. Here the sample spans more than 900 delta-chain clones, around 1.9% being singletons. PBMCs from patients and controls supplied the genomic DNA for sequencing. Age- and sex-matched healthy adult donors provided control blood. Regarding the study as a whole: Low-frequency NGS calls may be less specific; leukemic clone sharing needs confirmation.

The sample holds a few counts of this clone. The antigen remains undetermined. TCRdb's protein for this DNA is that of a much larger clone and differs from the translation at residue 15, likely a read error; the protein shown is the DNA translation. This rearrangement joins TRDV1 to TRDJ1; TRDD3 matches at 11 bases. Sequencing input: blood. This clonotype originated in a human donor in good health. In DNA form, the CDR3 reads TGTGCTCTTGGGAGTCGGCCTTCCCTACTGGGGGATAAAGCCAATAAACTCATCTTT. This codes for CALGSRPSLLGDKANKLIF.